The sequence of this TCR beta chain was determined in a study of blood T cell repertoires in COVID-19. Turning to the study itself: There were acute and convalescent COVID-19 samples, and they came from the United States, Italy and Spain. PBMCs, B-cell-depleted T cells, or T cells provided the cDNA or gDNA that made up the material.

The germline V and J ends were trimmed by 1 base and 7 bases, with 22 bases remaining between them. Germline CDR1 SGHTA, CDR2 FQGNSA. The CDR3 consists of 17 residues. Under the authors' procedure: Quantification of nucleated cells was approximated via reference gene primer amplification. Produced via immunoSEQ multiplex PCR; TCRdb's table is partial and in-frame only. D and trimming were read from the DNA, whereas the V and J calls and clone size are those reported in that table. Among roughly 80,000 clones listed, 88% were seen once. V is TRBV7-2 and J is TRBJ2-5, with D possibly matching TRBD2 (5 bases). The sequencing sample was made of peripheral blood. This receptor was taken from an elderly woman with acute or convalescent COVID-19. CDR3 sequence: CASSLGALASSKGTQYF. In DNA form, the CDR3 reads TGTGCCAGCAGCTTAGGGGCGCTAGCCAGTAGCAAGGGGACCCAGTACTTC.